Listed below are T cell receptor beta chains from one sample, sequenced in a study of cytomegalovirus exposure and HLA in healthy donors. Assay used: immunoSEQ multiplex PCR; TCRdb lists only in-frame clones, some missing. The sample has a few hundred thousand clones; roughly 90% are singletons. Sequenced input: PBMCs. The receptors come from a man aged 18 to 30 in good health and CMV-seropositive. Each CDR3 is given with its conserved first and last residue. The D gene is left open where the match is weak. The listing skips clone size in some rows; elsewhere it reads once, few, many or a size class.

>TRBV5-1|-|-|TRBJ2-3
CASSLLADTQYF
TGCGCCAGCAGCTTGCTCGCAGATACGCAGTATTTT
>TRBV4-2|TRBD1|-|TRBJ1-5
CASSQDRDRGNRQPQHF
TGTGCCAGCAGCCAAGATAGGGACAGGGGTAATCGTCAGCCCCAGCATTTT
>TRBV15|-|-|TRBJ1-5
CATAVFRNQPQHF
TGTGCCACCGCGGTTTTTCGCAATCAGCCCCAGCATTTT
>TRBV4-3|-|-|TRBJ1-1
CASSQVGGHTEAFF
TGCGCCAGCAGCCAAGTCGGGGGGCACACTGAAGCTTTCTTT
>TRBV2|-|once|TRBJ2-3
CASSGRVGGTDTQYF
TGTGCCAGCAGTGGTCGAGTCGGAGGCACAGATACGCAGTATTTT
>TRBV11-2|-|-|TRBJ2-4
CASSLGLGSDVIQYF
TGTGCCAGCAGCTTAGGACTGGGATCAGATGTCATTCAGTACTTC
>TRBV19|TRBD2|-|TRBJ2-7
CASSALAGGGEQYF
TGTGCCAGTAGTGCTCTAGCGGGAGGAGGTGAGCAGTACTTC
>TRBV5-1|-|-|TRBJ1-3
CASSQIDSLSGNTIYF
TGCGCCAGCAGCCAGATCGACAGTCTCTCTGGAAACACCATATATTTT
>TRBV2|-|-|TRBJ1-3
CASLRQRGHSGNTIYF
TGTGCCAGTTTACGACAGCGGGGCCACTCTGGAAACACCATATATTTT
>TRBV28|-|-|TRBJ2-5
CASSSLDAVPTLHQETQYF
TGTGCCAGCAGTTCATTAGACGCCGTACCGACACTCCACCAAGAGACCCAGTACTTC
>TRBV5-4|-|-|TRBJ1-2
CASSSVGQRNYGYTF
TGTGCCAGCAGCTCGGTTGGGCAGCGAAACTATGGCTACACCTTC
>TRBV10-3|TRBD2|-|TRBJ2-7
CATTSGSFEQYF
TGTGCCACGACTAGCGGGAGTTTCGAGCAGTACTTC
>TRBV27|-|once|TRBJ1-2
CASSLNGYGYTF
TGTGCCAGCAGTTTAAATGGATATGGCTACACCTTC
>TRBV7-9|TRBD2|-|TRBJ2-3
CASSLPPRLAGRADTQYF
TGTGCCAGCAGCCTGCCTCCAAGACTAGCGGGAAGGGCAGATACGCAGTATTTT
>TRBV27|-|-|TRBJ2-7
CASSLLGPSYEQYF
TGTGCCAGCAGTTTATTAGGCCCCTCCTACGAGCAGTACTTC
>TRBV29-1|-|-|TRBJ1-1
CSVDRGTIAEAFF
TGCAGCGTTGACCGGGGAACAATCGCTGAAGCTTTCTTT
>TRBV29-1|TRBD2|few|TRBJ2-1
CSVQSLLADSYNEQFF
TGCAGCGTCCAAAGTCTACTAGCGGATTCCTACAATGAGCAGTTCTTC
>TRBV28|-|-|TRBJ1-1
CASSFRDKAFF
TGTGCCAGCAGCTTTAGGGATAAAGCTTTCTTT
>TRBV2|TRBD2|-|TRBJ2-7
CASRLAGSYEQYF
TGTGCCAGCAGATTAGCGGGTAGCTACGAGCAGTACTTC
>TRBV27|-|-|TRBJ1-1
CASAIPGNTEAFF
TGTGCCAGCGCTATCCCGGGGAACACTGAGGCTTTCTTT
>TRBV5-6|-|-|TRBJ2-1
CASSWGAVSSYNEQFF
TGTGCCAGCAGCTGGGGCGCGGTTAGCTCCTACAATGAGCAGTTCTTC
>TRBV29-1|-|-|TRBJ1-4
CSVLGGEHEKLFF
TGCAGCGTTCTTGGGGGCGAGCATGAAAAACTGTTTTTT
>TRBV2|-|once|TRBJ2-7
CASSEVLRGEQYF
TGTGCCAGCAGTGAAGTTCTCCGAGGAGAGCAGTACTTC
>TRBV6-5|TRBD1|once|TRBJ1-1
CASSYSQGALNTEAFF
TGTGCCAGCAGTTACTCTCAGGGGGCCCTTAACACTGAAGCTTTCTTT
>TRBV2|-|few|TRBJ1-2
CASRGQTNYGYTF
TGTGCCAGCAGAGGGCAGACTAACTATGGCTACACCTTC
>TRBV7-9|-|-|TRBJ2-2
CASSLQITGELFF
TGTGCCAGCAGCTTACAGATCACCGGGGAGCTGTTTTTT
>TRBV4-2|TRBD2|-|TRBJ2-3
CASSQRGRGGSGADTQYF
TGTGCCAGCAGCCAAAGGGGTCGGGGCGGGAGTGGCGCAGATACGCAGTATTTT
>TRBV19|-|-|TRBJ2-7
CASSHRGSHYEQYF
TGTGCCAGTAGTCATCGGGGGAGTCACTACGAGCAGTACTTC
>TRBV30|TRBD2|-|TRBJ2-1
CAWGLSAGAEQFF
TGTGCCTGGGGGCTGTCGGCGGGAGCTGAGCAGTTCTTC